The 25 T cell receptor beta chains below were found in one sample sequenced in a study of cytomegalovirus exposure and HLA in healthy donors. The PCR used 60 Vbeta and 13 Jbeta primers. The assay was immunoSEQ multiplex PCR, and TCRdb's table has in-frame clones only and misses some. The sample gives about 170,000 clones, roughly four fifths of which show up once; about 2.1% is in the top ten. The sequenced material came from PBMCs. The receptors stem from a woman aged 30 to 39 in good health and CMV-seropositive.

J is TRBJ1-4 and V is TRBV4-1; D ambiguous. V was shortened by 1 base and J by 3 bases, with 9 bases between the two germline ends. CDR3 length equals 15 residues. The germline V gene has CDR1 MGHRA and CDR2 YSYEKL. The CDR3: CASSQVQTPNEKLFF. The CDR3 DNA follows: TGCGCCAGCAGCCAAGTTCAAACTCCTAATGAAAAACTGTTTTTT.

V usage is TRBV19 and J usage is TRBJ1-1; D unclear. CDR1 is LNHDA and CDR2 is SQIVND in the germline V gene (reference sequence). The CDR3 loop spans 16 amino acids. Trimming removed 3 bases from V and 1 base from J, with 15 bases in between. CDR3 DNA sequence: TGTGCCAGTAGTATCTCTGGAGGTAACTGGAACACTGAAGCTTTCTTT. This encodes CASSISGGNWNTEAFF.

The chain combines TRBV11-2 with TRBJ2-7, with a possible D match to TRBD1 (6 bases). With 5 bases removed from V and 3 bases from J, the gap between germline ends came to 14 bases. The germline gives CDR1 SGHAT, CDR2 FQNNGV. The CDR3 length is 14 residues. The CDR3 nucleotides are TGTGCCAGCAGCACAGACAGGACAAGCTACGAGCAGTACTTC. This translates into CASSTDRTSYEQYF.

The J gene is TRBJ1-1, the V gene TRBV30; 9 nucleotides match TRBD1. Losses at the gene ends were 4 bases for V and 3 bases for J; bases not matched to a gene: 3. CDR1 is GTSNPN and CDR2 is SVGIG in the germline V gene (reference sequence). The CDR3 spans 13 residues. CDR3 protein: CAWKTGGDTEAFF. CDR3 sequence (DNA): TGTGCCTGGAAGACAGGGGGTGACACTGAAGCTTTCTTT.

The chain employs TRBV11-3 and TRBJ2-7; 8 bases are a match to TRBD1. V shed 1 base, J shed 0 bases, and the junction held 2 bases outside the gene matches. The CDR3 has 15 residues. The germline V gene encodes CDR1 SGHNT and CDR2 YENEEA. The CDR3 DNA reads as TGTGCCAGCAGCTTAGCCGGGACAGGCTCCTACGAGCAGTACTTC. Encoded protein: CASSLAGTGSYEQYF.

The chain is built from TRBV7-8 and TRBJ1-2; tentatively, D is TRBD1 (6 bases). V shed 1 base and J shed 2 bases, with 11 bases lying between them. This CDR3 contains 15 residues. CDR1 SGHVS and CDR2 FQNEAQ come from the germline V gene. The CDR3 DNA reads as TGTGCCAGCAGCTTAGGTACAGGGCCCAACTATGGCTACACCTTC. Its protein product is CASSLGTGPNYGYTF.

In this sample, this clone turned up once. This chain joins TRBV11-2 and TRBJ1-6; perhaps TRBD1 as D (6 bases). The CDR3 consists of 16 residues. CDR1 and CDR2 from the germline V gene are SGHAT and FQNNGV. V lost 5 bases and J 6 bases, leaving 17 bases between the germline ends. CDR3 sequence: CASSMATGLSNSPLHF. CDR3 bases: TGTGCCAGCAGCATGGCTACAGGGCTTAGTAATTCACCCCTCCACTTT.

J is TRBJ2-2 and V is TRBV7-2, with D maybe TRBD1 (6 bases). Looked up from germline, CDR1 is SGHTA and CDR2 is FQGNSA. V was cut by 5 bases and J by 1 base, with 11 bases left in between. CDR3 size: 15 residues. CDR3 bases: TGTGCCAGCAGCATTCAGACAGGGAACACCGGGGAGCTGTTTTTT. This sequence encodes CASSIQTGNTGELFF.

Only a few counts were recorded for this clone. This chain connects TRBV7-9 to TRBJ1-1; the D gene is possibly TRBD1 (6 bases). The CDR3 length is 15 residues. Germline-derived CDR1 and CDR2 are SEHNR and FQNEAQ (reference sequence). V was shortened by 5 bases and J by 0 bases, with 13 bases between the two germline ends. CDR3 DNA sequence: TGTGCCAGCAGCGCAGGACAGTCGATGAACACTGAAGCTTTCTTT. Translation: CASSAGQSMNTEAFF.

The chain couples TRBV18 to TRBJ2-6; 7 bases are shared with TRBD1. The CDR3 extends over 20 amino acids. Germline V lookup: CDR1 KGHSH, CDR2 LQKENI. V gave up 3 bases and J gave up 0 bases; unmatched junction bases: 14. In nucleotides, the CDR3 is TGTGCCAGCTCACCGGAGGCAGACAGGGCCTTCAGCTCTGGGGCCAACGTCCTGACTTTC. Residues: CASSPEADRAFSSGANVLTF. Combining the CDR3 with reference TRBV18 and TRBJ2-6 gives the whole variable domain NAGVMQNPRHLVRRRGQEARLRCSPMKGHSHVYWYRQLPEEGLKFMVYLQKENIIDESGMPKERFSAEFPKEGPSILRIQQVVRGDSAAYFCASSPEADRAFSSGANVLTFGAGSRLTVL.

V is TRBV30 and J is TRBJ2-7; possible D gene TRBD1, 5 bases. The CDR3 runs to 15 residues. CDR1 is GTSNPN, CDR2 SVGIG, per germline (reference sequence). V was cut by 0 bases and J by 2 bases, with 14 bases left in between. The CDR3: CAWSVQNRLTYEQYF. The DNA for the CDR3 is TGTGCCTGGAGTGTACAGAACAGGTTAACCTACGAGCAGTACTTC.

The gene calls are TRBV7-2 and TRBJ1-4; tentatively, D is TRBD1 (5 bases). CDR3 length: 15 residues. Germline lookup yields CDR1 SGHTA and CDR2 FQGNSA. Trimming left V 5 bases short and J 0 bases short, with 10 bases between. The CDR3 DNA reads TGTGCCAGCAGCCCCCCGGGGGCAACTAATGAAAAACTGTTTTTT. Amino acid sequence: CASSPPGATNEKLFF.

The chain uses TRBV7-9 and TRBJ1-3, with D possibly matching TRBD1 (5 bases). The length of the CDR3 is 13 residues. CDR1 and CDR2 from the germline V gene are SEHNR and FQNEAQ (reference sequence). Trimming took 11 bases from V and 4 from J, leaving 15 bases between them. The CDR3 sequence: CALGGGAGNTIYF. The CDR3 DNA is TGTGCCCTCGGGGGAGGGGCCGGAAACACCATATATTTT.

The chain is built from TRBV6-5 and TRBJ1-1; D not resolved. With 2 bases removed from V and 3 bases from J, the gap between germline ends came to 10 bases. CDR1 and CDR2 (germline): MNHEY, SVGAGI. The CDR3 sequence is 14 residues long. The CDR3 here is CASSYMTPDTEAFF. The CDR3 DNA reads TGTGCCAGCAGTTACATGACTCCCGACACTGAAGCTTTCTTT.

The rearrangement joins TRBV7-2 to TRBJ2-3; 9 bases are a match to TRBD2. Germline V gene lookup returns CDR1 SGHTA and CDR2 FQGNSA. Trimming took 5 bases from V and 2 from J; bases not matched to a gene: 17. The CDR3 runs 19 residues. The CDR3 loop reads CASSPTGLGGGAYTDTQYF. The CDR3 DNA reads as TGTGCCAGCAGCCCGACTGGATTGGGCGGGGGGGCATACACAGATACGCAGTATTTT.

V usage is TRBV30 and J usage is TRBJ1-5; no firm D call. V lost 3 bases and J 3 bases, leaving 18 bases between the germline ends. The CDR3 extends over 16 amino acids. Germline CDR1 and CDR2: GTSNPN and SVGIG (reference sequence). DNA for the CDR3: TGTGCCTGGAGCCCTACGACTCGACGGATCAATCAGCCCCAGCATTTT. This gives the protein CAWSPTTRRINQPQHF.

In nucleotides, the CDR3 is TGTGCCAGCAGCTTAACGGAGGACAGGGAACAGCATTTT. It translates to CASSLTEDREQHF. The chain is built from TRBV7-2 and TRBJ1-5; 8 nucleotides align to TRBD1. Germline V gives CDR1 SGHTA, CDR2 FQGNSA. The CDR3 is 13 residues long. Trimming took 2 bases from V and 13 from J; bases not matched to a gene: 7.

CDR3 in amino acids: CASSLELQETQYF. The DNA for the CDR3 is TGCGCCAGCAGCTTGGAACTCCAAGAGACCCAGTACTTC. The gene calls are TRBV5-1 and TRBJ2-5; no firm D call. Germline V gene data show CDR1 as SGHRS and CDR2 as YFSETQ. The CDR3 runs 13 residues. The V end was cut by 0 bases, the J end by 1 base, with 4 bases between. The complete variable domain, with remaining parts taken from reference TRBV5-1 and TRBJ2-5, reads KAGVTQTPRYLIKTRGQQVTLSCSPISGHRSVSWYQQTPGQGLQFLFEYFSETQRNKGNFPGRFSGRQFSNSRSEMNVSTLELGDSALYLCASSLELQETQYFGPGTRLLVL.

This chain uses TRBV7-8 with TRBJ2-7, with D perhaps matching TRBD1 (5 bases). CDR1 and CDR2 (germline): SGHVS, FQNEAQ. The V end was cut by 2 bases, the J end by 2 bases, with 10 bases between. CDR3 length: 14 amino acids. The DNA of the CDR3 is TGTGCCAGCAGCTTAACGCAGGGTACCTACGAGCAGTACTTC. Translation: CASSLTQGTYEQYF.

V and J are TRBV5-1 and TRBJ2-5; 10 bases agree with TRBD1. The CDR3 covers 14 residues. The germline CDR1 and CDR2 sequences are SGHRS and YFSETQ. V shed 7 bases, J shed 5 bases, and the junction held 8 bases outside the gene matches. The CDR3 DNA reads as TGCGCCAGCCTCACCGGGACAGGGGACGAGACCCAGTACTTC. Translating gives CASLTGTGDETQYF.

The rearrangement uses TRBV5-6 and TRBJ2-1; TRBD2 is a possible D gene (6 bases). This CDR3 is 16 amino acids long. Germline CDR1 and CDR2: SGHDT and YYEEEE. The germline V and J ends were trimmed by 2 bases and 1 base, with 13 bases remaining between them. In DNA, the CDR3 is TGTGCCAGCAGCTTAGGGTTGGCGGGGTCCTACAATGAGCAGTTCTTC. Protein: CASSLGLAGSYNEQFF.

This clone appeared once. The chain links TRBV5-4 to TRBJ2-5; D not certain. The CDR3 runs to 13 residues. The V end lost 0 bases, the J end lost 1 base, and 4 bases lay between the germline ends. The germline V gene encodes CDR1 SGHNT and CDR2 YYREEE (reference sequence). CDR3 sequence reads: CASSLDGQETQYF. CDR3 nucleotide sequence: TGTGCCAGCAGCTTGGACGGCCAAGAGACCCAGTACTTC.

The chain couples TRBV6-5 to TRBJ1-2; no firm D call. The germline gives CDR1 MNHEY, CDR2 SVGAGI. V lost 6 bases to trimming and J lost 0 bases, with 14 bases between them. The CDR3 extends over 15 amino acids. The CDR3 nucleotides read TGTGCCAGCAGCCTCGGGGTCTACGCTAACTATGGCTACACCTTC. The encoded protein is CASSLGVYANYGYTF.

V and J are TRBV10-2 and TRBJ2-3; 13 nucleotides match TRBD2. The CDR3 runs 15 residues. Trimming at V came to 7 bases and at J to 6 bases, leaving 7 bases not matched to a gene. Germline V lookup: CDR1 WSHSY, CDR2 SAAADI. CDR3 nucleotide sequence: TGCGCCAGCAAGAGGACTAGCGGGGGCGGGGATACGCAGTATTTT. Translation: CASKRTSGGGDTQYF.

This rearrangement joins TRBV13 to TRBJ2-2; perhaps TRBD1 as D (9 bases). Trimming removed 5 bases from V and 7 bases from J, with 23 bases in between. Per germline, CDR1 PRHDT and CDR2 FYEKMQ (reference sequence). The CDR3 length is 17 residues. The CDR3 loop reads CASSLPRDRAGGGELFF. CDR3 sequence (DNA): TGTGCCAGCAGCCTGCCCCGGGACAGGGCGGGAGGCGGGGAGCTGTTTTTT. The full variable domain, with the rest looked up from reference TRBV13 and TRBJ2-2, is AAGVIQSPRHLIKEKRETATLKCYPIPRHDTVYWYQQGPGQDPQFLISFYEKMQSDKGSIPDRFSAQQFSDYHSELNMSSLELGDSALYFCASSLPRDRAGGGELFFGEGSRLTVL.